Below, one TCR beta chain is given with its context. The antigen remains unidentified. Assay used: immunoSEQ multiplex PCR; TCRdb lists only in-frame clones, some missing. The sample contains some 1.4 million clones, roughly 96% of which appear only once. These data belong to a study of shared clonotypes between healthy human individuals. Overall study results and limits: Of the naive CD4 clonotypes, about 5% were shared across a handful of donors. Generation of non-shared clonotypes was less probable than generation of clonotypes shared by all four donors. Having only a few donors restricted how much genetic and exposure-history diversity was captured.

There were no recent acute infections or vaccinations among the donors, who were healthy HIV-negative adults. The V segment lost 3 bases and the J segment 6 bases; nucleotides outside the gene matches: 6. The CDR3 runs to 15 residues. The germline V gene has CDR1 KGHSH and CDR2 LQKENI. The sequenced sample consisted of naive CD4+ T cells sorted from blood. Indicated subset: CD45RA+ positively selected. The chain couples TRBV18 to TRBJ2-7; TRBD1 matches 12 bases. The source of this sequence is a man aged 25 to 45 in good health. The CDR3 is CASSPPGQGAVEQYF. CDR3 in DNA: TGTGCCAGCTCACCCCCGGGACAGGGGGCGGTCGAGCAGTACTTC.